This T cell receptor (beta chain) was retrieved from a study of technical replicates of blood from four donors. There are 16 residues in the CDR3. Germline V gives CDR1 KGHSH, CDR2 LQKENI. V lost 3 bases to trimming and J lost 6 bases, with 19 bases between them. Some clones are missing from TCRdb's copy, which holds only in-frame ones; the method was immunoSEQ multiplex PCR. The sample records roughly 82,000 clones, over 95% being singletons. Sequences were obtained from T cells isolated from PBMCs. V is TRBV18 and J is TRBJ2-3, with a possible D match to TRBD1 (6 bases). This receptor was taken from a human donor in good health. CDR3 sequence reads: CASSPSRQESSDTQYF. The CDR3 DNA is TGTGCCAGCTCACCTAGTAGACAGGAGAGTTCGGATACGCAGTATTTT.